Presented here are 6 T cell receptor beta chains from one specimen sequenced in a study of response to subunit inactivated influenza vaccine. TCRdb re-derived calls from the RT-PCR reads in MiXCR, one entry per CDR3 protein. The sample carries about 800,000 distinct CDR3 sequences, approximately 21% recorded once. This material consisted of PBMCs from blood, taken 5 days after vaccination. These receptors were collected from a man in his forties or fifties who received an inactivated influenza vaccine.

This clonotype was recorded once. V is TRBV20-1 and J is TRBJ2-5; perhaps D is TRBD1 or TRBD2 (5 bases each). V shed 2 bases and J shed 12 bases, with 19 bases lying between them. CDR1 and CDR2 (germline): DFQATT, SNEGSKA (reference sequence). CDR3 size: 13 residues. DNA for the CDR3: TGCAGTGCTAGACACAGGTCGAGGGAAACCAAGTACTTC. This sequence encodes CSARHRSRETKYF.

This clonotype has more than one count but fewer than ten. This chain uses TRBV7-2 with TRBJ2-3; weak D call: TRBD1 (6 bases). The CDR3 contains 13 residues. V lost 5 bases and J 6 bases, leaving 12 bases between the germline ends. Germline CDR1 SGHTA, CDR2 FQGNSA. DNA for the CDR3: TGTGCCAGCAGCCCAGACAGGAGGGATACGCAGTATTTT. Its translation is CASSPDRRDTQYF.

This clonotype has more than one count but fewer than ten. The chain recombines TRBV20-1 with TRBJ2-2; TRBD1 matches 7 bases. The length of the CDR3 is 18 residues. Germline CDR1 DFQATT, CDR2 SNEGSKA (reference sequence). The V segment lost 6 bases and the J segment 4 bases; nucleotides outside the gene matches: 20. The CDR3 DNA follows: TGCAGTGCGCCAGTAGGCGTCAGGGGGTGGGATGGCACCGGGGAGCTGTTTTTT. Amino acid sequence: CSAPVGVRGWDGTGELFF.

Details on this clonotype: At one of its ends the junction is not consistent with the germline gene, which may arise from a read error. V gene TRBV20-1 combines with J gene TRBJ2-7; 8 bases align to TRBD2. Germline values: CDR1 DFQATT, CDR2 SNEGSKA (reference sequence). This CDR3 has 13 amino acids. CDR3 loop: CSGLAESHYEQYF. CDR3 sequence (DNA): TGTAGTGGACTAGCCGAAAGCCACTACGAGCAGTACTTC.

This clonotype was picked up a small number of times. This chain joins TRBV20-1 and TRBJ2-7, with no clear D. V gave up 5 bases and J gave up 4 bases, with 12 bases separating them. Looked up from germline, CDR1 is DFQATT and CDR2 is SNEGSKA (reference sequence). The CDR3 runs to 12 residues. CDR3 protein: CSAGPSAYEQYF. Written as DNA, the CDR3 is TGCAGTGCTGGCCCGTCGGCGTACGAGCAGTACTTC.

The chain uses TRBV12-3 or TRBV12-4 and TRBJ2-7; 12 bases match TRBD1. Trimming cost V 6 bases and J 7 bases; bases outside gene matches: 7. The CDR3 length is 14 residues. CDR3 sequence (DNA): TGTGCCAGCAGGCCGGGACAGGGGGCTAAAGAGCAGTACTTC. Encoded protein: CASRPGQGAKEQYF.